This passage covers 7 T cell receptor beta chains from one sample sequenced in a study of sequential checkpoint blockade in melanoma (dated by TCRdb to between 2019 and 2020). In the paper's terms, the treatment or condition label means: randomized to nivolumab then ipilimumab (arm A) or the reverse (arm B). Library method: the immunoSEQ multiplex PCR assay. Not all clones reach the TCRdb copy of this immuneACCESS table, which keeps in-frame sequences only. Checked studies attribute under half of the gap to unresolved V genes and leave the rest unexplained. The sample has under 15,000 clones on record, approximately 76% of them singletons. Clones ranked in the top ten supply approximately 52% of the sample. The sample was CD8+ T cells sorted from blood (inferred from file names), taken from a patient given nivolumab and ipilimumab in sequence. Receptors were obtained from a human patient with melanoma. Some clones in this sample may be carry-over from other donors' samples.

The rearrangement joins TRBV29-1 to TRBJ2-5; D might be TRBD2 (6 bases). CDR1 and CDR2 (germline): SQVTM, ANQGSEA. V lost 0 bases and J 7 bases, leaving 15 bases between the germline ends. The CDR3 runs to 14 residues. Here the CDR3 DNA reads TGCAGCGTTGAAGAGGAGGGCAGGGCGGGGACCCAGTACTTC. Its protein is CSVEEEGRAGTQYF.

The chain joins TRBV27 to TRBJ2-3; D remains ambiguous. CDR3 length: 14 residues. Trimming took off 6 bases at V and 3 bases at J, with 13 bases between the two ends. Germline lookup yields CDR1 MNHEY and CDR2 SMNVEV (reference sequence). The CDR3 sequence: CASRPRSRTDTQYF. The CDR3 DNA reads TGTGCCAGCAGACCAAGGAGTAGAACAGATACGCAGTATTTT.

In regard to this clone: Within the sample, other DNA sequences also encode this same CDR3. The rearrangement links TRBV7-2 to TRBJ1-5; D unclear. This CDR3 spans 14 amino acids. Trimming left V 2 bases short and J 0 bases short, with 5 bases between. From germline, CDR1 is SGHTA and CDR2 FQGNSA. CDR3 residues: CASSLTVSNQPQHF. CDR3 in DNA: TGTGCCAGCAGCTTAACGGTTAGCAATCAGCCCCAGCATTTT.

This rearrangement joins TRBV10-2 to TRBJ2-7; 9 bases are a match to TRBD1. CDR1 is WSHSY, CDR2 SAAADI, per germline. The CDR3 sequence is 15 residues long. With V trimmed by 2 bases and J by 3 bases, 5 bases remained unmatched. The CDR3 loop is CASSETGGPFYEQYF. The CDR3 DNA is TGCGCCAGCAGTGAGACAGGGGGCCCTTTCTACGAGCAGTACTTC.

The chain links TRBV30 to TRBJ2-7; 10 nucleotides align to TRBD2. Germline V gives CDR1 GTSNPN, CDR2 SVGIG (reference sequence). This CDR3 spans 13 amino acids. J lost 3 bases, V lost 1 base, and 0 bases had no gene match. CDR3 residues: CAWSERGGYEQYF. CDR3 DNA sequence: TGTGCCTGGAGTGAGCGGGGGGGCTACGAGCAGTACTTC.

The rearrangement links TRBV6-5 to TRBJ2-7, with TRBD1 matching over 7 bases. V lost 6 bases, J lost 0 bases, and 8 bases stayed unmatched. Germline V gene lookup returns CDR1 MNHEY and CDR2 SVGAGI. The CDR3 totals 15 residues. CDR3 coding DNA: TGTGCCAGCAGCCTCCAACAGGGGACCTCCTACGAGCAGTACTTC. Amino acid sequence: CASSLQQGTSYEQYF.

V usage is TRBV7-9 and J usage is TRBJ1-1, with 8 bases that match TRBD1. This CDR3 is built from 14 residues. V was pared by 3 bases and J by 4 bases, with 4 bases of the junction left unmatched. CDR1 is SEHNR, CDR2 FQNEAQ, per germline (reference sequence). CDR3 protein: CASSFLQGGTEAFF. In DNA, the CDR3 is TGTGCCAGCAGCTTTTTACAGGGGGGCACTGAAGCTTTCTTT.